These 14 T cell receptor beta chains originate from one sample sequenced in a study of tumor-infiltrating lymphocytes in primary liver carcinoma. Co-extracting RNA and DNA was done with roughly 17-34 mg of unsorted bulk tissue as input. A primer in the constant region served to generate TCR beta cDNA from 450 to 600 ng of total RNA. Sequencing libraries for TCR beta derived from three nested multiplex PCR rounds that used slightly modified ARM-PCR. A C-beta reverse primer was combined with TRBV1-TRBV30 forward primers in the first two PCR rounds, and each round had around 11 cycles. TCRdb processed the multiplex PCR reads anew with MiXCR; each CDR3 protein has one entry. This table holds approximately 22,000 distinct CDR3 sequences, approximately 70% found once. Sequences were obtained from liver tumor tissue from sampling region 1. The subset is: tumor region T1, superior pole. The receptors come from a man aged 40-50 years with primary liver carcinoma and hepatitis B virus infection.

As for this clonotype: A junction end diverges from the germline sequence, so it may reflect a read error. V usage is TRBV6-5 and J usage is TRBJ2-3; D tentatively reads TRBD1 or TRBD2 (5 bases each). Germline loops: CDR1 MNHEY, CDR2 SVGAGI. CDR3 length: 15 amino acids. CDR3 loop: CASSPDSSSTDMQYF. The CDR3 nucleotides read TGTGCCAGCAGCCCTGACAGCTCTAGCACAGATATGCAGTACTTT.

This clonotype was observed a handful of times. The rearrangement links TRBV10-3 to TRBJ1-1; a possible D gene is TRBD1 (5 bases). Germline CDR1 ENHRY, CDR2 SYGVKD. The CDR3 contains 13 residues. Deletions cut 11 bases from V and 4 bases from J, with 17 bases between. The CDR3 spells CAVGQGFSTEAFF. The DNA of the CDR3 is TGTGCCGTCGGGCAGGGATTTAGCACTGAAGCTTTCTTT.

Notes on this clonotype: Lacking the conserved final phenylalanine or tryptophan, this CDR3 likely reflects a read error. The gene calls are TRBV29-1 and TRBJ2-1; D not certain. The CDR3 is 10 residues long. Trimming took 5 bases from V and 6 from J, leaving 5 bases between them. CDR1 is SQVTM and CDR2 is ANQGSEA in the germline V gene. The CDR3 is CSVYCNEQFS. CDR3 coding DNA: TGCAGCGTTTACTGCAATGAGCAGTTCTCA.

On this clonotype itself: Germline is not matched at one junction end, which may reflect a read error. V usage is TRBV11-2 and J usage is TRBJ2-5; 8 nucleotides align to TRBD1. The CDR3 runs 16 residues. Germline CDR1 is SGHAT and CDR2 is FQNNGV. For the CDR3, the DNA is TGTGCCAGCAGTTTAACAGCAGGGGGCTCGGGGGAGACCAAGTGCTTC. This gives the protein CASSLTAGGSGETKCF. Drawing the rest from reference TRBV11-2 and TRBJ2-5, the complete variable domain is EAGVAQSPRYKIIEKRQSVAFWCNPISGHATLYWYQQILGQGPKLLIQFQNNGVVDDSQLPKDRFSAERLKGVDSTLKIQPAKLEDSAVYLCASSLTAGGSGETKCFGPGTRLLVL.

A word on this clonotype: Here the CDR3 omits its conserved ending phenylalanine or tryptophan, so a read error is the likely source. V is TRBV6-5 and J is TRBJ2-7; 7 bases are a match to TRBD1. CDR3 size: 13 residues. Germline-derived CDR1 and CDR2 are MNHEY and SVGAGI. CDR3 protein: CANSYEGAGEQYL. The CDR3 nucleotides read TGTGCCAACAGTTACGAGGGGGCGGGTGAGCAGTACTTA.

The sample holds a few counts of this clonotype. This could be a read error, since a much larger clone is one nucleotide away. This rearrangement joins TRBV11-2 to TRBJ2-7, with TRBD1 as a possible D gene (5 bases). Germline V gene sequence: CDR1 SGHAT, CDR2 FQNNGV. V lost 5 bases, J lost 2 bases, and 19 bases lay in between. The CDR3 loop spans 16 amino acids. The CDR3 DNA follows: TGTGCCAGCAGCGTCAGGAGCAGGGATCCTACCTACGAGCAGTACTTC. Protein: CASSVRSRDPTYEQYF.

Notes on this clonotype: The junction shows a germline mismatch at one end, possibly a read error. The genes are TRBV18 and TRBJ1-1, with 7 bases identical to TRBD1. The germline gives CDR1 KGHSH, CDR2 LQKENI. The CDR3 contains 13 residues. In DNA form, the CDR3 reads TGTGACAGGTCACCACCGCGACAGGGAATTGCTTCCTTT. As protein: CDRSPPRQGIASF.

The chain employs TRBV11-2 and TRBJ2-1; D unresolved. The ends were cut back, 3 bases at V and 4 bases at J, with 25 bases in the middle. CDR1 and CDR2 (germline): SGHAT, FQNNGV. This CDR3 is 19 amino acids long. The CDR3 nucleotides read TGTGCCAGCAGCTTCGATGGGCGATTCAGCGTGACCCATTACAATGAGCAGTTCTTC. Protein product: CASSFDGRFSVTHYNEQFF.

V is TRBV12-3 or TRBV12-4 and J is TRBJ1-2, with D possibly matching TRBD1 (6 bases). The CDR3 length is 13 residues. Trimming removed 3 bases at V and 8 bases at J, with 13 bases between. CDR3: CASSLMGAGGYTF. For the CDR3, the DNA is TGTGCCAGCAGTTTGATGGGGGCGGGAGGCTACACCTTC.

A remark on this clonotype: One junction end disagrees with the germline gene, perhaps due to a read error. This chain links TRBV11-2 with TRBJ2-3; D remains unclear. There are 13 residues in the CDR3. CDR1 is SGHAT and CDR2 is FQNNGV in the germline V gene. The CDR3 reads CASSLISTDAQYF. CDR3 in DNA: TGTGCCAGTAGCTTGATTAGCACAGATGCGCAGTACTTT.

This clonotype was observed many times. This chain uses TRBV5-1 with TRBJ2-2, with D unresolved. V was shortened by 0 bases and J by 3 bases, with 6 bases between the two germline ends. CDR1 SGHRS and CDR2 YFSETQ come from the germline V gene. This CDR3 comprises 14 residues. The CDR3 DNA reads as TGCGCCAGCAGCTTGGGGTCTTACACCGGGGAGCTGTTTTTT. Encoded protein: CASSLGSYTGELFF.

Concerning this clonotype: As the CDR3 is not closed by the conserved phenylalanine or tryptophan, this likely results from a read error. The chain carries TRBV28 and TRBJ2-7; the D is unclear. Germline V gene lookup returns CDR1 MDHEN and CDR2 SYDVKM. This CDR3 region has 14 residues. In DNA, the CDR3 is TGTGTCAGCAGTTTATCAGCTTCTTCATACGAGCAGTACATC. It yields the protein CVSSLSASSYEQYI.

This clonotype appeared many times. The CDR3 DNA sequence: TGTGCCATCGAGGGACTAGGTGGGGGGACCCAGTACTTC. It codes for CAIEGLGGGTQYF. The J gene is TRBJ2-5, the V gene TRBV11-3, with 8 nucleotides matching TRBD2. The CDR3 spans 13 residues. V trimming: 10 bases; J trimming: 7 bases; junction bases outside the gene matches: 11. Germline V CDR1 and CDR2: SGHNT, YENEEA.

V is TRBV6-2 or TRBV6-3 and J is TRBJ2-1; D may match TRBD1 or TRBD2 (5 bases each). Germline CDR1 MNHEY, CDR2 SVGEGT. The germline V and J ends were trimmed by 4 bases and 9 bases, with 16 bases remaining between them. CDR3 length: 14 residues. The CDR3 DNA reads as TGTGCCAGCAGTTGGGAGAGGGGATCGGTTGAGCAGTTCTTC. Amino acid sequence: CASSWERGSVEQFF.